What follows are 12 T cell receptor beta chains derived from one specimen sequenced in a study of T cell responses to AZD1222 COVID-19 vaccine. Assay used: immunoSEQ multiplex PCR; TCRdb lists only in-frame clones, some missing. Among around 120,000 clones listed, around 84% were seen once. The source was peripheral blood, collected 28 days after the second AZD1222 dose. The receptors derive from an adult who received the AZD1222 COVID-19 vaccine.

The DNA for the CDR3 is TGCGCCAGCAGCGTTGGGGACGGACCTAATGAAAAACTGTTTTTT. This codes for CASSVGDGPNEKLFF. The chain joins TRBV5-1 to TRBJ1-4, with D maybe TRBD1 (5 bases). CDR1 and CDR2 from the germline V gene are SGHRS and YFSETQ. The ends were cut back, 4 bases at V and 3 bases at J, with 13 bases in the middle. The CDR3 spans 15 residues. Full variable domain (rest looked up from reference TRBV5-1 and TRBJ1-4): KAGVTQTPRYLIKTRGQQVTLSCSPISGHRSVSWYQQTPGQGLQFLFEYFSETQRNKGNFPGRFSGRQFSNSRSEMNVSTLELGDSALYLCASSVGDGPNEKLFFGSGTQLSVL.

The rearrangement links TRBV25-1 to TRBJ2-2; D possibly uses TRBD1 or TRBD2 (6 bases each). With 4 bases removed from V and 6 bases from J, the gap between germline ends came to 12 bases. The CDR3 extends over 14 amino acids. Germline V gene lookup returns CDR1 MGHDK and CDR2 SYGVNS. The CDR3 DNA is TGTGCCAGCAGTGTTACGGAGGGGGCCGGGGAGCTGTTTTTT. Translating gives CASSVTEGAGELFF.

The CDR3 loop reads CASRPGGQGEKLFF. In DNA form, the CDR3 reads TGTGCCAGCAGACCAGGGGGACAGGGGGAAAAACTGTTTTTT. This sequence joins TRBV28 and TRBJ1-4; 10 nucleotides align to TRBD1. V dropped 6 bases and J dropped 8; count of bases not matched to a gene: 6. This CDR3 has 14 residues. The germline CDR1 and CDR2 sequences are MDHEN and SYDVKM.

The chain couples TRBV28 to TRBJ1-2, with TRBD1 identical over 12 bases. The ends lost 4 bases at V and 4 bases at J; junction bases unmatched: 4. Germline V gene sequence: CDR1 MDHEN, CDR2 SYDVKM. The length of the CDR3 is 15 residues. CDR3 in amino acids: CASSSGTGGAYGYTF. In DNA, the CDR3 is TGTGCCAGCAGTTCCGGGACAGGGGGCGCCTATGGCTACACCTTC.

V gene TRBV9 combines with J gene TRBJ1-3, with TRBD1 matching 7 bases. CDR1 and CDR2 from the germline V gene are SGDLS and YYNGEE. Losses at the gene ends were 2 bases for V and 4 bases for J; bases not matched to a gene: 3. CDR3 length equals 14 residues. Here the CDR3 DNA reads TGTGCCAGCAGCGTTGGGACAGTGGGAAACACCATATATTTT. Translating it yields CASSVGTVGNTIYF. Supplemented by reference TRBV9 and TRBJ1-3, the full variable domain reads DSGVTQTPKHLITATGQRVTLRCSPRSGDLSVYWYQQSLDQGLQFLIQYYNGEERAKGNILERFSAQQFPDLHSELNLSSLELGDSALYFCASSVGTVGNTIYFGEGSWLTVV.

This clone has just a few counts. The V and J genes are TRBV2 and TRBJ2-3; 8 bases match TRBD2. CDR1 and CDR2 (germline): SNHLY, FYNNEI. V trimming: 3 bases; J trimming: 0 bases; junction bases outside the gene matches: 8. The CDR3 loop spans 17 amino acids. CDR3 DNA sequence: TGTGCCAGCAGTGACCTAGCGGGTTTAGCTAGCACAGATACGCAGTATTTT. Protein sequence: CASSDLAGLASTDTQYF.

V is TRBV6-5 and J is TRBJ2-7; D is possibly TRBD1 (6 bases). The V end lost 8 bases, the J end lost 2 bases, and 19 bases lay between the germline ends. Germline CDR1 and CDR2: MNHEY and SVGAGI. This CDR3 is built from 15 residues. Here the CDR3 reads CASLGGLTTAYEQYF. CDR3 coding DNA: TGTGCCAGCCTTGGGGGCCTTACAACGGCCTACGAGCAGTACTTC.

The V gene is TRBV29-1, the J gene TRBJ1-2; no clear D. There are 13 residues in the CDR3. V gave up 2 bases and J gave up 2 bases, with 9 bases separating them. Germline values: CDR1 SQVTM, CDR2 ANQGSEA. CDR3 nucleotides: TGCAGCGTTGAAACCGGCGGGAACTATGGCTACACCTTC. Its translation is CSVETGGNYGYTF. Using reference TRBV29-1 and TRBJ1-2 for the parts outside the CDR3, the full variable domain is SAVISQKPSRDICQRGTSLTIQCQVDSQVTMMFWYRQQPGQSLTLIATANQGSEATYESGFVIDKFPISRPNLTFSTLTVSNMSPEDSSIYLCSVETGGNYGYTFGSGTRLTVV.

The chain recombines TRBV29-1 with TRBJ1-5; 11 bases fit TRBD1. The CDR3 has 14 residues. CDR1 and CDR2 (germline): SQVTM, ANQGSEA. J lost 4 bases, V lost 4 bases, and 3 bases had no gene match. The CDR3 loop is CSVAGDRGNQPQHF. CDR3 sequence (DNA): TGCAGCGTTGCCGGGGACAGGGGGAATCAGCCCCAGCATTTT.

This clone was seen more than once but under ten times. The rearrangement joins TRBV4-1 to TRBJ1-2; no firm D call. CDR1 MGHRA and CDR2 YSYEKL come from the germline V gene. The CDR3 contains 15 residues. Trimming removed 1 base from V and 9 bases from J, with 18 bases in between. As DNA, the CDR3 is TGCGCCAGCAGCCAAGGAGATCTAGTGGGAAGTCGCTACACCTTC. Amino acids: CASSQGDLVGSRYTF.

As DNA, the CDR3 is TGTGCCAGCAGCCAACCCGGGGGGGGAGGGTTGAACATTCAGTACTTC. Its protein product is CASSQPGGGGLNIQYF. This chain links TRBV7-2 with TRBJ2-4; TRBD2 matches 8 bases. The CDR3 extends over 16 amino acids. Germline lookup yields CDR1 SGHTA and CDR2 FQGNSA. V trimming: 5 bases; J trimming: 7 bases; junction bases outside the gene matches: 13.

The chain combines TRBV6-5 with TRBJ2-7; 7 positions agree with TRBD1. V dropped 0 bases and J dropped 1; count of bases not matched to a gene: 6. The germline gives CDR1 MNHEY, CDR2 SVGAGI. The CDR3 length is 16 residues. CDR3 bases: TGTGCCAGCAGTTACTCTACGGGACAGACTTCCTACGAGCAGTACTTC. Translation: CASSYSTGQTSYEQYF.